This T cell receptor beta chain was recovered during a study of technical replicates of blood from a few donors. This clone was seen just once. TCRdb's copy holds only in-frame clones and misses some; the assay was immunoSEQ multiplex PCR. The sample consists of about 100,000 clones, more than 90% of them appearing once. The CDR3 is made up of 17 amino acids. Sequencing used T cells isolated from PBMCs. This receptor was obtained from a human donor in good health. The chain carries TRBV21-1 and TRBJ1-5; the table's TRBD1 call for D was not verified on the DNA. TRBV21-1 is listed as a pseudogene. As DNA, the CDR3 is TGTGCCAGCAGGGAAGACCGGGACAGGGAAAGCAATCAGCCCCAGCATTTT. Its protein is CASREDRDRESNQPQHF.